This T cell receptor (beta chain) is from a study of T cell responses to AZD1222 COVID-19 vaccine. The study, taken as a whole, reports: The repertoires were collected only after the peak T cell response.

CDR3 length: 17 amino acids. The V gene's germline CDR1 is MDHEN and CDR2 SYDVKM. V was trimmed by 5 bases and J by 4 bases, leaving 21 bases between them. This clone was observed a single time. Its specificity is not known. Repertoires were generated with immunoSEQ multiplex PCR, while TCRdb's copy carries only in-frame clones and drops some. Altogether tens of thousands of clones are present, approximately 90% being singletons, with the ten largest covering about 2.5%. This sample comprised peripheral blood, obtained on day 0 of AZD1222 vaccination. V is TRBV28 and J is TRBJ1-3; D possibly corresponds to TRBD1 (5 bases). This sequence originates from an adult in good health. The CDR3 is CASSPYLGGYTGNTIYF. The CDR3 region has the DNA TGTGCCAGCAGTCCATACCTTGGGGGGTACACCGGAAACACCATATATTTT.